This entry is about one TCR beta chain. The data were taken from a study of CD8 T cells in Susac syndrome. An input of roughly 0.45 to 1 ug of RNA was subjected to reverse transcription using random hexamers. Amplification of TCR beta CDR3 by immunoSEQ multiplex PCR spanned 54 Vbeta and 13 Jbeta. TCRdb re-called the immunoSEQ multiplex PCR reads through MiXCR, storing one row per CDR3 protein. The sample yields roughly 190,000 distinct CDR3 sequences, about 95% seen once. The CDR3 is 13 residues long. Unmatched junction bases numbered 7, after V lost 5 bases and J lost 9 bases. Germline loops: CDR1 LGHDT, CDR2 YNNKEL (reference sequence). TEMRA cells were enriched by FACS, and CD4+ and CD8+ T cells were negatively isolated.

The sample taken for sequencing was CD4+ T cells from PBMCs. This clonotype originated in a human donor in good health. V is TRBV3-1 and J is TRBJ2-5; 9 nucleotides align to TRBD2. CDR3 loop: CASSGTSSGAQYF. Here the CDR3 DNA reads TGTGCCAGCAGCGGGACTAGCAGTGGGGCCCAGTACTTC.